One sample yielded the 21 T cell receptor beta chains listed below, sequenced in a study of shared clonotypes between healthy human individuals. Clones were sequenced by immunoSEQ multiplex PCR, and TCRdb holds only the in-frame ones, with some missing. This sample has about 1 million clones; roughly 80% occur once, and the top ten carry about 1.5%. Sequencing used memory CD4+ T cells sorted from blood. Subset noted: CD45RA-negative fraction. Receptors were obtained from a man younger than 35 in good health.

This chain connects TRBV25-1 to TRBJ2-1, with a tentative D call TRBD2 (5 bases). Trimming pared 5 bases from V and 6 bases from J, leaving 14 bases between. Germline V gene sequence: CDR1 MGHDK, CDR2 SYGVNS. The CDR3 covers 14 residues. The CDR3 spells CASSPPQAVNEQFF. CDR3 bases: TGTGCCAGCAGTCCCCCACAAGCGGTCAATGAGCAGTTCTTC.

CDR3 in DNA: TGCGCCAGCAGCCTGGGGGACAGTTATTCACCCCTCCACTTT. It is translated as CASSLGDSYSPLHF. This chain uses TRBV5-1 with TRBJ1-6; TRBD1 agrees at 7 bases. Per germline, CDR1 SGHRS and CDR2 YFSETQ. This CDR3 spans 14 amino acids. Trimming cost V 4 bases and J 8 bases; bases outside gene matches: 6.

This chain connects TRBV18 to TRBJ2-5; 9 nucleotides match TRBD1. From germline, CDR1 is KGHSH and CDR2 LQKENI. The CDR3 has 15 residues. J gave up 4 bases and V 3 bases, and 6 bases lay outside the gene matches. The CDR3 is CASSPGTGFSETQYF. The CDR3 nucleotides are TGTGCCAGCTCACCCGGGACAGGGTTTTCAGAGACCCAGTACTTC.

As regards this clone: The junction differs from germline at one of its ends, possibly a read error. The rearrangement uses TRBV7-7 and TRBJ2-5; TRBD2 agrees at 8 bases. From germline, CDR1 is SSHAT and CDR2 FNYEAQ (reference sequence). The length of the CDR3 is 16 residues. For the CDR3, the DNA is TGTGCTAGCAGCCCCCACCCCCCCCGGGGGGGTGAGACCCAGTACTTC. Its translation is CASSPHPPRGGETQYF.

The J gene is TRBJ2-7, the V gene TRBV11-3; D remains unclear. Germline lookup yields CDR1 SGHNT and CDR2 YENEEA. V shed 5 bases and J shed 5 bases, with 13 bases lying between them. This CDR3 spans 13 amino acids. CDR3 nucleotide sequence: TGTGCCAGCAGCCCCGGTCCCTTGAACGAGCAGTACTTC. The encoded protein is CASSPGPLNEQYF.

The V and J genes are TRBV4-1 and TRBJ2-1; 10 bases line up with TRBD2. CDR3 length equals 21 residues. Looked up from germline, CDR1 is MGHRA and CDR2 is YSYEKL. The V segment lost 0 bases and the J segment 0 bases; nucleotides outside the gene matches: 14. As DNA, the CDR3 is TGCGCCAGCAGCCAAGACGCTTATGGGACTAGCGTCAGGAGCTCCTACAATGAGCAGTTCTTC. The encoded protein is CASSQDAYGTSVRSSYNEQFF.

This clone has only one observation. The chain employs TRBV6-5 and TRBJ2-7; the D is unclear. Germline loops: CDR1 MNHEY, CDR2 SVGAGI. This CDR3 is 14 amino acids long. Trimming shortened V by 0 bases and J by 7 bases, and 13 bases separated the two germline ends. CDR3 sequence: CASSYSSSPSEQYF. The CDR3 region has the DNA TGTGCCAGCAGTTACTCGTCCAGCCCCTCGGAGCAGTACTTC.

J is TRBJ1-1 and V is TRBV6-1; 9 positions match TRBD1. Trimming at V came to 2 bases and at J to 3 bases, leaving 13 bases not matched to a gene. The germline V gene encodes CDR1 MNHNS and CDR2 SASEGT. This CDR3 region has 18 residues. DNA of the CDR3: TGTGCCAGCAGTGAATTTAGAGACAGGGGGTACAGGTACACTGAAGCTTTCTTT. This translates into CASSEFRDRGYRYTEAFF.

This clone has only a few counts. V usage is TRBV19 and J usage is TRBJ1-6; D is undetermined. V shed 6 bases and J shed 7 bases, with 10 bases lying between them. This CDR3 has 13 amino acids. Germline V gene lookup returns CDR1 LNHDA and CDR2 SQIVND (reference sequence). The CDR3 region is CASRSKDNSPLHF. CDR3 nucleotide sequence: TGTGCCAGTAGGTCAAAGGACAATTCACCCCTCCACTTT.

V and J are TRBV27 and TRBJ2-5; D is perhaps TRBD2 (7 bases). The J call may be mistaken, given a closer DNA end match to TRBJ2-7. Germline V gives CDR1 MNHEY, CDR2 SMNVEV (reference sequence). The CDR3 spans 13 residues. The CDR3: CASSLDGGHEQYF. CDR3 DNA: TGTGCCAGCAGTCTAGACGGGGGGCACGAGCAGTACTTC.

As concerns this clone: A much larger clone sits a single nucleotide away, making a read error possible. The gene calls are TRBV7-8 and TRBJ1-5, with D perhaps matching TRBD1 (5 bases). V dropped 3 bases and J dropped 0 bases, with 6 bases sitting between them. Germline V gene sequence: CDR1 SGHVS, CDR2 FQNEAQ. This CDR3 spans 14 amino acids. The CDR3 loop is CASSLTDSNQPQHF. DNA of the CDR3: TGTGCCAGCAGCTTGACAGATAGCAATCAGCCCCAGCATTTT.

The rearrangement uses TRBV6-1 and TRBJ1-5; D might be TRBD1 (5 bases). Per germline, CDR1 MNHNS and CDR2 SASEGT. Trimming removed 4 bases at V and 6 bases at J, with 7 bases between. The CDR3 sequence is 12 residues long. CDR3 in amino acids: CASSGGGQPQHF. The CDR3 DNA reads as TGTGCCAGCAGTGGGGGCGGTCAGCCCCAGCATTTT.

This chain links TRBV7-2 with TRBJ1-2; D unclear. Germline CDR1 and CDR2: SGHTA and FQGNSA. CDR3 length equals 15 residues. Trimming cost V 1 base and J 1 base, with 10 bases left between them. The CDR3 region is CASSLDVANNYGYTF. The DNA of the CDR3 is TGTGCCAGCAGCTTAGATGTCGCTAATAACTATGGCTACACCTTC.

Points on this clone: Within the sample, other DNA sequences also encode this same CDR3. CDR3 amino acids: CASSQVGSGANVLTF. The CDR3 DNA is TGTGCCAGCAGCCAAGTGGGGTCTGGGGCCAACGTCCTGACTTTC. V usage is TRBV14 and J usage is TRBJ2-6; D unresolved. This CDR3 contains 15 residues. Trimming removed 1 base at V and 1 base at J, with 5 bases between. Per the germline V gene, CDR1 is SGHDN and CDR2 is FVKESK.

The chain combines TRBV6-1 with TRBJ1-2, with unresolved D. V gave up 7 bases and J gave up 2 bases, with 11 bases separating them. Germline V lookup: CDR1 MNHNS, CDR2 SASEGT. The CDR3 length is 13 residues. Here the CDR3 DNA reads TGTGCCAGCATGGAGTCTGGAAACTATGGCTACACCTTC. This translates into CASMESGNYGYTF.

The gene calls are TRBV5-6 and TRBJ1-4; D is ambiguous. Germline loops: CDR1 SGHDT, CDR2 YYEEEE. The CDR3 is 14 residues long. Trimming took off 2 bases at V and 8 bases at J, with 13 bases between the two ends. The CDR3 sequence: CASSFSGVAEKLFF. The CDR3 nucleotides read TGTGCCAGCAGCTTCTCTGGGGTAGCGGAAAAACTGTTTTTT.

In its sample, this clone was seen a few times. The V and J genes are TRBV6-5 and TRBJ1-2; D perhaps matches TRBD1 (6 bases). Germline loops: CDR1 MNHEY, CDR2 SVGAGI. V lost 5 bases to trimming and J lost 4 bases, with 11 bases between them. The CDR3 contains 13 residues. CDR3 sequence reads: CASSPTGIYGYTF. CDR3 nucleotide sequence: TGTGCCAGCAGTCCCACAGGGATCTATGGCTACACCTTC.

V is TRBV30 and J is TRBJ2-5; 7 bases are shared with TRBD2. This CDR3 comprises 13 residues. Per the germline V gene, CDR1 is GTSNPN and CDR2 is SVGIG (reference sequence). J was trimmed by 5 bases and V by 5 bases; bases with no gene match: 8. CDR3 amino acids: CAWSREVGETQYF. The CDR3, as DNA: TGTGCCTGGTCTCGGGAGGTGGGCGAGACCCAGTACTTC.

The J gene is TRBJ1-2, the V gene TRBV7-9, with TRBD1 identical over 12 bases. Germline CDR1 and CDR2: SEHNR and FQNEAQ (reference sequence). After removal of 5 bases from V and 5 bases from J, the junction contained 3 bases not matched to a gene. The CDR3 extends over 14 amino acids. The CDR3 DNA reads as TGTGCCAGCAGCCCGGGACAGGGGGCTTATGGCTACACCTTC. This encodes CASSPGQGAYGYTF.

The CDR3 DNA sequence: TGTGCCAGCAGGGCTGGACAGGGTTTCGTCTACGAGCAGTACTTC. Translation gives CASRAGQGFVYEQYF. The chain carries TRBV6-5 and TRBJ2-7, with 8 positions matching TRBD1. Germline V gene data show CDR1 as MNHEY and CDR2 as SVGAGI. J lost 3 bases, V lost 6 bases, and 10 bases had no gene match. This CDR3 is built from 15 residues.

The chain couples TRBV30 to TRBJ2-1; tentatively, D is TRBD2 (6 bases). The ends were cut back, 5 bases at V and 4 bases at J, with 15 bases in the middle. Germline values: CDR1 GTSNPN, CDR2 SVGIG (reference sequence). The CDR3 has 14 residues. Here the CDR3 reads CAWSTGSLYNEQFF. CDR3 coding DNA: TGTGCCTGGTCCACCGGGAGTTTGTACAATGAGCAGTTCTTC.